Below are 8 T cell receptor beta chains sequenced from a single sample in a study of blood T cell repertoires in COVID-19. Clones were sequenced by immunoSEQ multiplex PCR, and TCRdb holds only the in-frame ones, with some missing. The data contain roughly 100,000 clones, about 92% of them singletons. Material: peripheral blood. The receptors stem from a woman of 80 years or more in a cohort sampled during active COVID-19.

The CDR3 region is CASSRGQGGNEKLFF. The CDR3, as DNA: TGTGCCAGCAGCCGGGGACAGGGAGGTAATGAAAAACTGTTTTTT. The V and J genes are TRBV7-2 and TRBJ1-4; 9 bases are shared with TRBD1. Unmatched junction bases numbered 5, after V lost 5 bases and J lost 4 bases. The germline V gene encodes CDR1 SGHTA and CDR2 FQGNSA. CDR3 size: 15 residues.

The V call is TRBV20-1, the J call TRBJ1-6; D unclear. Trimming pared 3 bases from V and 2 bases from J, leaving 11 bases between. The CDR3 sequence is 15 residues long. The germline gives CDR1 DFQATT, CDR2 SNEGSKA (reference sequence). The CDR3 spells CSASVSDTYNSPLHF. The CDR3 nucleotides read TGCAGTGCTAGTGTCTCTGACACCTATAATTCACCCCTCCACTTT.

The chain recombines TRBV11-2 with TRBJ1-6; D not resolved. The V gene's germline CDR1 is SGHAT and CDR2 FQNNGV. There are 15 residues in the CDR3. V was cut by 5 bases and J by 4 bases, with 12 bases left in between. The CDR3: CASSPGWQYNSPLHF. For the CDR3, the DNA is TGTGCCAGCAGCCCTGGTTGGCAGTATAATTCACCCCTCCACTTT.

V usage is TRBV6-5 and J usage is TRBJ2-5; TRBD2 matches at 8 bases. Per germline, CDR1 MNHEY and CDR2 SVGAGI. The CDR3 sequence is 14 residues long. The CDR3: CATLSGGLIETQYF. In DNA, the CDR3 is TGTGCAACCCTTTCGGGGGGGCTGATCGAGACCCAGTACTTC.

V and J are TRBV21-1 and TRBJ2-2; the D call TRBD1 from the table was never checked on the DNA. TRBV21-1 is an annotated pseudogene. The CDR3 spans 16 residues. Here the CDR3 DNA reads TGTGCCAGCAGCAAAGTGGCGAGACAGAACACCGGGGAGCTGTTTTTT. Amino acids: CASSKVARQNTGELFF.

This chain uses TRBV24-1 with TRBJ2-1; the match to TRBD2 covers 14 bases. The V segment lost 3 bases and the J segment 0 bases; nucleotides outside the gene matches: 15. The CDR3 totals 22 residues. The germline V gene has CDR1 KGHDR and CDR2 SFDVKD. The CDR3 region is CATSDPRPGLAGALSSYNEQFF. CDR3 nucleotide sequence: TGTGCCACCAGTGATCCCCGCCCGGGACTAGCGGGAGCCCTTAGCTCCTACAATGAGCAGTTCTTC.

This rearrangement joins TRBV6-5 to TRBJ1-1; D is ambiguous. Germline loops: CDR1 MNHEY, CDR2 SVGAGI. This CDR3 spans 13 amino acids. Trimming removed 7 bases from V and 2 bases from J, with 11 bases in between. The CDR3 sequence is CASKSTRNTEAFF. CDR3 in DNA: TGTGCCAGCAAAAGCACCCGAAACACTGAAGCTTTCTTT.

The chain is built from TRBV11-2 and TRBJ2-7; possibly TRBD1 for D (7 bases). The CDR3 runs 14 residues. Germline-derived CDR1 and CDR2 are SGHAT and FQNNGV. Trimming cost V 3 bases and J 3 bases, with 12 bases left between them. The chain's CDR3 is CASSLEGAHYEQYF. The CDR3 nucleotides read TGTGCCAGCAGCTTGGAGGGGGCTCACTACGAGCAGTACTTC.